A single sample is the source of the 7 T cell receptor beta chains below, sequenced in a study of CD8+CD57+ T cells in acquired aplastic anemia. Sequenced patients had shown CD8+CD57+ cell expansion by flow cytometry. TCR beta VDJ combinations and CDR3 sequences were profiled from genomic DNA. TCRdb re-analysed the reads in MiXCR, keeping a single row per CDR3 protein. The table shows 160,000 or so distinct CDR3 sequences, with around half occurring only once. The material sequenced was sorted CD4+, CD8+, or CD8+CD57+ T cells (not recorded which) from PBMCs. All receptors derive from a human donor with aplastic anemia.

This clonotype was detected ten times or more. The chain combines TRBV20-1 with TRBJ2-5; 9 bases fit TRBD2. Germline V gives CDR1 DFQATT, CDR2 SNEGSKA (reference sequence). V dropped 0 bases and J dropped 5; count of bases not matched to a gene: 7. CDR3 size: 15 residues. CDR3 loop: CSARDAGGSGETQYF. The CDR3 bases are TGCAGTGCTAGAGATGCGGGGGGGTCGGGGGAGACCCAGTACTTC.

The chain uses TRBV20-1 and TRBJ1-2; D perhaps matches TRBD1 (5 bases). Trimming took off 3 bases at V and 4 bases at J, with 12 bases between the two ends. Looked up from germline, CDR1 is DFQATT and CDR2 is SNEGSKA (reference sequence). The CDR3 covers 13 residues. CDR3 amino acids: CSAREDGAYGYTF. Here the CDR3 DNA reads TGCAGTGCTAGGGAAGACGGGGCCTATGGCTACACCTTC.

The gene calls are TRBV24-1 and TRBJ1-5, with TRBD1 matching 11 bases. Germline lookup yields CDR1 KGHDR and CDR2 SFDVKD. The CDR3 length is 20 residues. With 4 bases clipped from V and 2 bases from J, the junction kept 15 bases outside the gene matches. CDR3 sequence reads: CATSESWGDRGAFGNQPQHF. The CDR3 nucleotides are TGTGCCACCAGTGAGTCCTGGGGGGACAGGGGGGCATTTGGCAATCAGCCCCAGCATTTT.

This clonotype has at least ten counts. V usage is TRBV7-2 and J usage is TRBJ2-7; no clear D. Per germline, CDR1 SGHTA and CDR2 FQGNSA. Between the trimmed V and J ends, which lost 2 bases and 4 bases, there was a span of 9 bases. The CDR3 runs 13 residues. CDR3 amino acids: CASSLRLAYEQYF. The CDR3 bases are TGTGCCAGCAGCTTAAGGCTTGCGTACGAGCAGTACTTC.

Ten or more counts support this clonotype. CDR3 bases: TGTGCCAGCAGTGAAGCTTCGGCTTCACCCCTCCACTTT. Protein: CASSEASASPLHF. The rearrangement links TRBV6-1 to TRBJ1-6, with no clear D. The CDR3 sequence is 13 residues long. Germline-derived CDR1 and CDR2 are MNHNS and SASEGT. The ends were cut back, 0 bases at V and 9 bases at J, with 6 bases in the middle.

The chain employs TRBV20-1 and TRBJ2-1; 11 bases are shared with TRBD2. Looked up from germline, CDR1 is DFQATT and CDR2 is SNEGSKA (reference sequence). The CDR3 is made up of 16 amino acids. V shed 2 bases, J shed 8 bases, and the junction held 11 bases outside the gene matches. The CDR3 DNA reads TGCAGTGCTAGATCATACACTAGCGGGAGAAGGTATGAGCAGTTCTTC. Translation: CSARSYTSGRRYEQFF.

This clonotype was picked up many times. The chain combines TRBV20-1 with TRBJ1-1; no reliable D call. The ends were cut back, 5 bases at V and 0 bases at J, with 16 bases in the middle. In germline, CDR1 is DFQATT, CDR2 SNEGSKA (reference sequence). The CDR3 is 15 amino acids. The chain's CDR3 is CSAPVPGGMNTEAFF. CDR3 nucleotide sequence: TGCAGTGCTCCGGTTCCAGGAGGGATGAACACTGAAGCTTTCTTT.